This record covers a single T cell receptor beta chain. V was trimmed by 2 bases and J by 0 bases, leaving 17 bases between them. CDR1 and CDR2 from the germline V gene are SGHTA and FQGNSA. CDR3 size: 18 residues. The sample comes from a study of shared clonotypes between healthy human individuals. Naive CD45RA+ and memory CD45RA-negative subsets were split from CD4+ cells. The repertoire was sequenced with immunoSEQ multiplex PCR; TCRdb's copy has only in-frame clones and lacks some. Of 850,000 to 1,200,000 clones in the sample, about 77% are singletons; the top ten hold approximately 1.5%. V usage is TRBV7-2 and J usage is TRBJ2-4; D is possibly TRBD2 (5 bases). The TCR was taken from a man aged 18 to 29 in good health. The sample consisted of memory CD4+ T cells sorted from blood. Noted subset: CD45RA-negative fraction. For the CDR3, the DNA is TGTGCCAGCAGCTTATGGTCTGCGAGGGTTCTAGCCAAAAACATTCAGTACTTC. Amino acid sequence: CASSLWSARVLAKNIQYF.